This TCR beta chain was observed in a study of regulatory T cells in long-lasting Graves disease. Study-wide results and caveats: TRBV28 was favored in persistent disease, as were TRBJ1-2 and TRBJ2-5.

Both iRepertoire HTBI primers and Arm-PCR of CDR3 regions were used to build the TCR beta libraries. TCRdb reanalysed the multiplex PCR reads using MiXCR and keeps one entry per CDR3 protein. Of 550,000 to 650,000 distinct CDR3 sequences in the sample, 15% to 20% were seen once. Germline-derived CDR1 and CDR2 are LNHDA and SQIVND (reference sequence). Trimming left V 7 bases short and J 3 bases short, with 10 bases between. CDR3 length: 13 residues. Regarding time point: newly diagnosed GD, antithyroid drugs for less than 3 months. PBMC-extracted RNA yielded the TCR library. The diagnosis of Graves' disease used American Thyroid Association guidelines. Approximately 9-milliliter peripheral blood samples went into EDTA tubes. Concerning this clonotype: Its cognate antigen is unknown.

The sample was also reused in another study, on T cells in Graves' hyperthyroidism and ophthalmopathy.

This chain links TRBV19 with TRBJ1-5; no definite D call. This TCR derives from a man aged 18 to 30 with Graves disease. This sample comprised peripheral blood mononuclear cells (PBMCs), obtained at new diagnosis, from a patient treated with antithyroid drugs. CDR3 nucleotide sequence: TGTGCCAGTATAGGCAAGAACAATCAGCCCCAGCATTTT. It specifies CASIGKNNQPQHF.